Shown below are 4 T cell receptor beta chains from a single sample sequenced in a study of shared clonotypes between healthy human individuals (dated by TCRdb to the early 2020s). CD8 naive samples consisted of CD45RO-negative cells that were positively selected for CCR7, yielding a CD45RA+CCR7+ population without TemRA cells. The library was produced with the immunoSEQ multiplex PCR assay. Entries here come from immuneACCESS through TCRdb and include only in-frame sequences with V and J called. Some clones fail to appear in such tables; in the studies checked, an unresolved V gene covers under half of the shortfall, and the cause of the remainder is unknown. The sample table holds more than 2 million clones, of which about 94% were seen once. Approximately 1.6% of the sample is in the top ten clones. The sequenced sample was naive CD8+ T cells from PBMCs. The cell subset or site label corresponds to: CD45RA+CCR7+. The receptors derive from a man between 18 and 35 years old in good health. Some clones in this sample may be carry-over from other donors' samples.

CDR3 sequence reads: CASSARQGVHSNQPQHF. CDR3 DNA: TGTGCCAGCAGTGCGCGGCAGGGGGTACATAGCAATCAGCCCCAGCATTTT. V and J are TRBV6-1 and TRBJ1-5; 7 nucleotides agree with TRBD1. CDR1 and CDR2 from the germline V gene are MNHNS and SASEGT. V gave up 4 bases and J gave up 0 bases; unmatched junction bases: 9. This CDR3 contains 17 residues.

The J gene is TRBJ1-4, the V gene TRBV29-1; 8 bases agree with TRBD1. Germline V gene lookup returns CDR1 SQVTM and CDR2 ANQGSEA. This CDR3 is built from 18 residues. The ends lost 1 base at V and 5 bases at J; junction bases unmatched: 15. CDR3 protein: CSVEVNLVGTGGNEKLFF. CDR3 bases: TGCAGCGTTGAAGTTAATCTAGTTGGAACAGGGGGGAATGAAAAACTGTTTTTT.

The J gene is TRBJ2-7, the V gene TRBV28; D gene ambiguous. CDR3 length: 16 amino acids. Trimming left V 5 bases short and J 9 bases short, with 26 bases between. CDR1 is MDHEN, CDR2 SYDVKM, per germline. CDR3 DNA sequence: TGTGCCAGCAGTCCGTCAAAACTCCACCGGGTCTTTTGGCAGTACTTC. Residues: CASSPSKLHRVFWQYF. Complete variable domain (other parts from reference TRBV28 and TRBJ2-7): DVKVTQSSRYLVKRTGEKVFLECVQDMDHENMFWYRQDPGLGLRLIYFSYDVKMKEKGDIPEGYSVSREKKERFSLILESASTNQTSMYLCASSPSKLHRVFWQYFGPGTRLTVT.

The chain employs TRBV7-2 and TRBJ2-3, with D tentatively TRBD1 or TRBD2 (5 bases each). V lost 3 bases to trimming and J lost 2 bases, with 18 bases between them. This CDR3 has 17 amino acids. The germline V gene encodes CDR1 SGHTA and CDR2 FQGNSA. CDR3 DNA: TGTGCCAGCAGCTTGGGGGTTCCTAAAATACACACAGATACGCAGTATTTT. It specifies CASSLGVPKIHTDTQYF.